Following are 26 T cell receptor beta chains from one sample sequenced in a study of T cell repertoires in cytomegalovirus infection. TCRdb processed the reads anew with MiXCR; each CDR3 protein has one entry. The sample holds around 900,000 distinct CDR3 sequences, roughly 30% seen once. These receptors' targets are unknown. Specimen: cultured CD8+ T cells from PBMCs, collected from culture after CMV antigen stimulation. Receptors originate from a human donor in good health (CMV status not recorded). Some clones in this sample may be carry-over from other donors' samples.

This clonotype has only a few counts. CDR3 bases: TGTGCCAGCAGCCCCTGGACAGGCTACACTGAAGCTTTCTTT. It yields the protein CASSPWTGYTEAFF. The chain carries TRBV12-3 or TRBV12-4 and TRBJ1-1; the match to TRBD1 covers 7 bases. V lost 6 bases to trimming and J lost 3 bases; unmatched junction nucleotides: 7. This CDR3 region has 14 residues.

The DNA for the CDR3 is TGTGCCAGCAGCTTAGCCATAGGGGGCACCACTGAAGCTTTCTTT. It is translated as CASSLAIGGTTEAFF. The V and J genes are TRBV7-9 and TRBJ1-1, with 7 bases identical to TRBD1. V shed 0 bases, J shed 4 bases, and the junction held 5 bases outside the gene matches. Germline values: CDR1 SEHNR, CDR2 FQNEAQ (reference sequence). The CDR3 contains 15 residues.

This clonotype came up many times. The CDR3: CASRGAGGPQDTQYF. CDR3 DNA sequence: TGTGCCAGCAGGGGAGCGGGGGGTCCACAAGATACGCAGTATTTT. The chain carries TRBV12-3 or TRBV12-4 and TRBJ2-3, with 9 bases fitting TRBD2. The V gene end was trimmed by 6 bases and the J gene end by 5 bases; junction bases not matched to a gene: 9. The CDR3 is made up of 15 amino acids.

The rearrangement joins TRBV7-9 to TRBJ1-2, with no clear D. CDR1 is SEHNR and CDR2 is FQNEAQ in the germline V gene (reference sequence). The CDR3 consists of 13 residues. The V end was cut by 5 bases, the J end by 2 bases, with 9 bases between. CDR3 amino acids: CASSNQNNYGYTF. The CDR3 DNA reads as TGTGCCAGCAGCAACCAAAACAACTATGGCTACACCTTC.

This chain links TRBV25-1 with TRBJ2-3; 8 nucleotides line up with TRBD2. The V and J ends lost 8 bases and 1 base, in that order; junction bases with no gene match: 8. Germline V lookup: CDR1 MGHDK, CDR2 SYGVNS. The CDR3 sequence is 15 residues long. The CDR3 bases are TGTGCCAGCTATTTCAGCGGGGGAGGCACAGATACGCAGTATTTT. Protein product: CASYFSGGGTDTQYF. Complete variable domain (other parts from reference TRBV25-1 and TRBJ2-3): EADIYQTPRYLVIGTGKKITLECSQTMGHDKMYWYQQDPGMELHLIHYSYGVNSTEKGDLSSESTVSRIRTEHFPLTLESARPSHTSQYLCASYFSGGGTDTQYFGPGTRLTVL.

The V gene is TRBV4-2, the J gene TRBJ2-5, with TRBD2 matching 11 bases. The CDR3 length is 12 residues. With V trimmed by 1 base and J by 13 bases, 2 bases remained unmatched. Germline V gives CDR1 LGHNA, CDR2 YNFKEQ. The CDR3 DNA is TGTGCCAGCAGCCAAGTAGCGGGGGGGATGTACTTC. Its translation: CASSQVAGGMYF.

This clonotype appeared a few times. The chain uses TRBV7-8 and TRBJ2-4; D might be TRBD1 or TRBD2, each matching 5 bases. This CDR3 region has 14 residues. V was shortened by 5 bases and J by 0 bases, with 8 bases between the two germline ends. Germline V gene sequence: CDR1 SGHVS, CDR2 FQNEAQ. The CDR3 DNA reads TGTGCCAGCAGCACCGGGACAGCCAAAAACATTCAGTACTTC. Protein sequence: CASSTGTAKNIQYF.

The CDR3 nucleotides are TGTGCCAGCAGCCCCCCCAGGGATCGGAATGAGCAGTTCTTC. Translating it yields CASSPPRDRNEQFF. The V gene is TRBV7-9, the J gene TRBJ2-1; TRBD1 is a possible D gene (5 bases). V was trimmed by 5 bases and J by 7 bases, leaving 15 bases between them. The CDR3 consists of 14 residues. The germline CDR1 and CDR2 sequences are SEHNR and FQNEAQ (reference sequence).

This sequence joins TRBV3-1 and TRBJ2-5, with 12 bases lining up with TRBD2. Losses at the gene ends were 3 bases for V and 6 bases for J; bases not matched to a gene: 5. The CDR3 loop spans 15 amino acids. The germline V gene encodes CDR1 LGHDT and CDR2 YNNKEL (reference sequence). Here the CDR3 reads CASSHGLAGSKTQYF. CDR3 bases: TGTGCCAGCAGCCACGGACTAGCGGGGAGTAAGACCCAGTACTTC.

This clonotype was seen only a few times. This rearrangement joins TRBV7-2 to TRBJ2-2; D is unresolved. V dropped 2 bases and J dropped 1 base, with 11 bases sitting between them. This CDR3 is built from 16 residues. Germline V gives CDR1 SGHTA, CDR2 FQGNSA. The CDR3 DNA reads TGTGCCAGCAGCTTACTAGGCGTCAAGAACACCGGGGAGCTGTTTTTT. Amino acid sequence: CASSLLGVKNTGELFF.

This clonotype was found a few times. The chain joins TRBV7-4 to TRBJ2-5; D could derive from TRBD1 or TRBD2 (5 bases each). The V gene's germline CDR1 is SGHVT and CDR2 SQSDAQ. CDR3 length: 15 residues. The V and J ends lost 7 bases and 5 bases respectively, with 20 bases between them. DNA of the CDR3: TGTGCCAGCACCCTGGAGGACCCAGGGTGGGAGACCCAGTACTTC. As protein: CASTLEDPGWETQYF.

The chain combines TRBV10-3 with TRBJ2-1; tentative D call: TRBD1 (5 bases). Trimming removed 4 bases from V and 0 bases from J, with 10 bases in between. This CDR3 region has 15 residues. CDR1 ENHRY and CDR2 SYGVKD come from the germline V gene. The CDR3 loop is CAISGIRDSYNEQFF. The DNA for the CDR3 is TGTGCCATCAGTGGGATCAGGGACTCCTACAATGAGCAGTTCTTC.

For this clonotype: A much larger clone differs by one base, so this may be a read error. The chain uses TRBV7-2 and TRBJ1-1; D is uncertain. The germline CDR1 and CDR2 sequences are SGHTA and FQGNSA. The CDR3 length is 17 residues. CDR3 amino acids: CVSSLDHPGLLNTEAFF. The CDR3 nucleotides are TGTGTCAGCAGCCTAGACCACCCCGGACTCCTGAACACTGAAGCTTTCTTT. Using reference TRBV7-2 and TRBJ1-1 for the parts outside the CDR3, the full variable domain is GAGVSQSPSNKVTEKGKDVELRCDPISGHTALYWYRQSLGQGLEFLIYFQGNSAPDKSGLPSDRFSAERTGGSVSTLTIQRTQQEDSAVYLCVSSLDHPGLLNTEAFFGQGTRLTVV.

This clonotype was seen more than once but under ten times. The V call is TRBV27, the J call TRBJ2-1; TRBD2 matches at 14 bases. Germline loops: CDR1 MNHEY, CDR2 SMNVEV (reference sequence). The CDR3 runs 17 residues. V dropped 0 bases and J dropped 4; count of bases not matched to a gene: 2. CDR3 protein: CASSLSGTSGGYNEQFF. The CDR3 bases are TGTGCCAGCAGTTTATCCGGGACTAGCGGGGGATACAATGAGCAGTTCTTC.

This rearrangement joins TRBV6-1 to TRBJ2-7, with TRBD1 matching 11 bases. The CDR3 runs 13 residues. Trimming removed 4 bases from V and 6 bases from J; junction bases left unmatched: 2. Per germline, CDR1 MNHNS and CDR2 SASEGT. The CDR3 is CASSGTGGTEQYV. The CDR3 nucleotides read TGTGCCAGCAGTGGGACAGGGGGCACCGAGCAGTACGTC.

The gene calls are TRBV12-3 or TRBV12-4 and TRBJ1-3; 8 bases agree with TRBD1. There are 14 residues in the CDR3. J lost 6 bases, V lost 6 bases, and 7 bases had no gene match. This CDR3 is CASSPTGDPNTIYF. The CDR3 nucleotides read TGTGCCAGCAGCCCGACAGGGGACCCAAACACCATATATTTT.

The chain combines TRBV25-1 with TRBJ1-4; 9 bases are a match to TRBD1. The CDR3 runs 15 residues. V was pared by 8 bases and J by 7 bases, with 11 bases of the junction left unmatched. Germline CDR1 and CDR2: MGHDK and SYGVNS. CDR3 nucleotide sequence: TGTGCCAGCGGGCAATTGGACAGGGGCGGTGAAAAACTGTTTTTT. Its protein is CASGQLDRGGEKLFF.

The chain recombines TRBV25-1 with TRBJ1-6, with a possible D match to TRBD1 (6 bases). V was clipped by 4 bases and J by 6 bases, with 10 bases between them. The CDR3 sequence is 14 residues long. Germline V CDR1 and CDR2: MGHDK, SYGVNS. Here the CDR3 DNA reads TGTGCCAGCAGTGGGGGGCCTCGTAATTCACCCCTCCACTTT. This codes for CASSGGPRNSPLHF.

As concerns this clonotype: One base away lies a much larger clone, so this may be a sequencing read error. The chain joins TRBV7-8 to TRBJ2-1, with 7 nucleotides matching TRBD1. The CDR3 is 15 residues long. CDR1 is SGHVS, CDR2 FQNEAQ, per germline. The CDR3 DNA reads TGTGCCAACAGCTCGAGACCGGGACAGAACAATGAGCAGTTCTTC. This encodes CANSSRPGQNNEQFF.

This clonotype was recorded at least ten times. The chain couples TRBV7-6 to TRBJ1-4; 8 nucleotides match TRBD1. Germline trimming cut 5 bases from V and 2 bases from J; bases unmatched to any gene: 7. The CDR3 contains 16 residues. Germline CDR1 reads SGHVS; CDR2 reads FNYEAQ. CDR3 sequence: CASSHPRTGTNEKLFF. The DNA for the CDR3 is TGTGCCAGCAGCCACCCCCGGACAGGGACTAATGAAAAACTGTTTTTT. Full variable domain (rest looked up from reference TRBV7-6 and TRBJ1-4): GAGVSQSPRYKVTKRGQDVALRCDPISGHVSLYWYRQALGQGPEFLTYFNYEAQQDKSGLPNDRFSAERPEGSISTLTIQRTEQRDSAMYRCASSHPRTGTNEKLFFGSGTQLSVL.

This clonotype was recorded at least ten times. In nucleotides, the CDR3 is TGTGCCAGCAGCTTAAGATTCGCAGGGGGCGAAAACTATGGCTACACCTTC. This translates into CASSLRFAGGENYGYTF. The genes are TRBV7-9 and TRBJ1-2, with 8 positions matching TRBD1. V dropped 2 bases and J dropped 2; count of bases not matched to a gene: 10. Germline V lookup: CDR1 SEHNR, CDR2 FQNEAQ (reference sequence). This CDR3 is built from 17 residues.

In this sample, this clonotype turned up a few times. The rearrangement uses TRBV12-3 or TRBV12-4 and TRBJ2-7; maybe TRBD2 (6 bases). Trimming shortened V by 3 bases and J by 7 bases, and 13 bases separated the two germline ends. The CDR3 is 13 residues long. The CDR3 DNA is TGTGCCAGCAGTTTCTCCCTGGCGGGGGAGCAGTACTTC. This codes for CASSFSLAGEQYF.

The CDR3 nucleotides are TGTGCCAGCACCCCTTACGGCAGGGCAAACTATGGCTACACCTTC. It codes for CASTPYGRANYGYTF. The chain has TRBV28 and TRBJ1-2, with D possibly being TRBD1 (5 bases). Germline lookup yields CDR1 MDHEN and CDR2 SYDVKM. The CDR3 sequence is 15 residues long. V was shortened by 7 bases and J by 2 bases, with 17 bases between the two germline ends.

This chain uses TRBV27 with TRBJ1-5; 8 bases map to TRBD1. Germline V gene lookup returns CDR1 MNHEY and CDR2 SMNVEV (reference sequence). V was clipped by 5 bases and J by 6 bases; unmatched bases: 6. This CDR3 is 14 amino acids long. The CDR3 is CASSPQGAVQPQHF. CDR3 nucleotide sequence: TGTGCCAGCAGTCCTCAGGGGGCAGTTCAGCCCCAGCATTTT.

The chain uses TRBV20-1 and TRBJ2-1; 15 bases are a match to TRBD2. The germline CDR1 and CDR2 sequences are DFQATT and SNEGSKA (reference sequence). The CDR3 extends over 15 amino acids. V lost 6 bases, J lost 2 bases, and 2 bases stayed unmatched. The CDR3 nucleotides read TGCAGTGCCTGGACTAGCGGGGGGGCCTACAATGAGCAGTTCTTC. Its protein is CSAWTSGGAYNEQFF.

The rearrangement joins TRBV6-1 to TRBJ1-4; no clear D gene. This CDR3 spans 15 amino acids. Germline CDR1 is MNHNS and CDR2 is SASEGT. Between the trimmed V and J ends, which lost 7 bases and 7 bases, there was a span of 19 bases. CDR3 nucleotide sequence: TGTGCCAGCAAAGAACCGCGTAGCGCTCCTGAAAAACTGTTTTTT. This translates into CASKEPRSAPEKLFF.